The next 32 T cell receptor beta chains were all read from a single sample in a study of T cell changes during pregnancy in multiple sclerosis. Repertoires were generated with immunoSEQ multiplex PCR, while TCRdb's copy carries only in-frame clones and drops some. The data hold approximately 50,000 clones, with 92% observed a single time. The input for sequencing was CD4+ T cells from peripheral blood mononuclear cells, taken after pregnancy. The receptor set was obtained from a female donor with multiple sclerosis, enrolled in a pregnancy study.

The chain has TRBV27 and TRBJ1-2; no reliable D call. Per the germline V gene, CDR1 is MNHEY and CDR2 is SMNVEV (reference sequence). V dropped 6 bases and J dropped 1 base, with 6 bases sitting between them. This CDR3 contains 12 residues. CDR3 loop: CASRTRNYGYTF. CDR3 sequence (DNA): TGTGCCAGCAGGACACGTAACTATGGCTACACCTTC.

V gene TRBV29-1 combines with J gene TRBJ2-2, with 12 positions matching TRBD2. CDR1 and CDR2 from the germline V gene are SQVTM and ANQGSEA. V was pared by 5 bases and J by 7 bases, with 8 bases of the junction left unmatched. This CDR3 contains 15 residues. For the CDR3, the DNA is TGCAGCGTTAGACTAGCGGGAGATCGCGGCGGGGAGCTGTTTTTT. This translates into CSVRLAGDRGGELFF.

In its sample, this clone was seen once. V gene TRBV19 combines with J gene TRBJ2-6; TRBD2 is a possible D gene (5 bases). Germline V CDR1 and CDR2: LNHDA, SQIVND (reference sequence). The CDR3 has 14 residues. Trimming cost V 7 bases and J 1 base, with 8 bases left between them. CDR3 residues: CASNPGSGANVLTF. The CDR3 DNA reads as TGTGCCAGTAATCCGGGATCTGGGGCCAACGTCCTGACTTTC. The whole variable domain, filled in from reference TRBV19 and TRBJ2-6, reads DGGITQSPKYLFRKEGQNVTLSCEQNLNHDAMYWYRQDPGQGLRLIYYSQIVNDFQKGDIAEGYSVSREKKESFPLTVTSAQKNPTAFYLCASNPGSGANVLTFGAGSRLTVL.

As regards this clone: Other DNA sequences in the same sample also yield this CDR3. The chain has TRBV18 and TRBJ2-5; no reliable D call. V gave up 3 bases and J gave up 4 bases, with 6 bases separating them. The CDR3 runs 12 residues. Germline V gene sequence: CDR1 KGHSH, CDR2 LQKENI. The CDR3 bases are TGTGCCAGCTCACCCAAGCGAGAGACCCAGTACTTC. As protein: CASSPKRETQYF.

The chain carries TRBV9 and TRBJ2-3; D uncertain. There are 15 residues in the CDR3. Between the trimmed V and J ends, which lost 0 bases and 2 bases, there was a span of 10 bases. Germline V CDR1 and CDR2: SGDLS, YYNGEE. CDR3 region: CASSVDQRNTDTQYF. The DNA for the CDR3 is TGTGCCAGCAGCGTAGACCAGCGCAACACAGATACGCAGTATTTT. Combining the CDR3 with reference TRBV9 and TRBJ2-3 gives the whole variable domain DSGVTQTPKHLITATGQRVTLRCSPRSGDLSVYWYQQSLDQGLQFLIQYYNGEERAKGNILERFSAQQFPDLHSELNLSSLELGDSALYFCASSVDQRNTDTQYFGPGTRLTVL.

The chain uses TRBV19 and TRBJ1-1, with D possibly TRBD1 on 6 matching bases. Germline V gene sequence: CDR1 LNHDA, CDR2 SQIVND (reference sequence). CDR3 size: 13 residues. V dropped 4 bases and J dropped 6 bases, with 12 bases sitting between them. In DNA form, the CDR3 reads TGTGCCAGTAGTAACAGGGCCCGGGCTGAAGCTTTCTTT. Protein: CASSNRARAEAFF.

This sequence joins TRBV11-2 and TRBJ2-3, with D possibly being TRBD2 (5 bases). The CDR3 has 12 residues. Germline V gives CDR1 SGHAT, CDR2 FQNNGV. The V and J ends lost 0 bases and 9 bases respectively, with 7 bases between them. CDR3: CASSLDGRTQYF. The CDR3 nucleotides are TGTGCCAGCAGCTTAGATGGGAGAACGCAGTATTTT.

This clone was detected once. The chain couples TRBV15 to TRBJ1-2; TRBD1 matches at 7 bases. V was pared by 4 bases and J by 7 bases, with 6 bases of the junction left unmatched. The germline CDR1 and CDR2 sequences are LNHNV and YYDKDF (reference sequence). The CDR3 extends over 13 amino acids. The CDR3 bases are TGTGCCACCAGCATTCGGACAGGCTCTGGCTACACCTTC. It translates to CATSIRTGSGYTF.

The chain carries TRBV19 and TRBJ2-1; D remains unclear. The CDR3 has 13 residues. Germline V gene lookup returns CDR1 LNHDA and CDR2 SQIVND (reference sequence). Trimming removed 5 bases at V and 2 bases at J, with 7 bases between. This CDR3 is CASSLPPYNEQFF. CDR3 DNA: TGTGCCAGTAGTCTCCCCCCCTACAATGAGCAGTTCTTC.

This chain joins TRBV19 and TRBJ1-3; unclear D gene. This CDR3 is 13 amino acids long. Trimming took off 5 bases at V and 14 bases at J, with 19 bases between the two ends. The germline V gene encodes CDR1 LNHDA and CDR2 SQIVND (reference sequence). The CDR3 nucleotides are TGTGCCAGTAGTTCCCCAGGTTCGGTCGTGGTATATTTT. This gives the protein CASSSPGSVVVYF.

The rearrangement links TRBV11-2 to TRBJ1-1; D unresolved. This CDR3 region has 14 residues. Between the trimmed V and J ends, which lost 6 bases and 0 bases, there was a span of 11 bases. Germline CDR1 SGHAT, CDR2 FQNNGV. Here the CDR3 DNA reads TGTGCCAGCAGGCGCGGTTTCCTGAACACTGAAGCTTTCTTT. It specifies CASRRGFLNTEAFF.

This chain uses TRBV15 with TRBJ1-1; 9 positions agree with TRBD1. CDR3 length: 20 residues. V gave up 2 bases and J gave up 0 bases; unmatched junction bases: 16. Germline V gene lookup returns CDR1 LNHNV and CDR2 YYDKDF (reference sequence). CDR3 bases: TGTGCCACCAGCAGACGTACCCCCGGACAGGGGATACTCATGAACACTGAAGCTTTCTTT. Amino acid sequence: CATSRRTPGQGILMNTEAFF.

This clone was observed a single time. The rearrangement uses TRBV5-6 and TRBJ1-5; D remains ambiguous. Trimming pared 2 bases from V and 0 bases from J, leaving 6 bases between. CDR1 is SGHDT, CDR2 YYEEEE, per germline. The CDR3 totals 14 residues. This chain's CDR3 is CASSFRGSNQPQHF. In DNA, the CDR3 is TGTGCCAGCAGCTTTCGGGGTAGCAATCAGCCCCAGCATTTT.

This clone was seen a single time. This chain links TRBV12-5 with TRBJ1-1; 8 bases line up with TRBD1. The V gene end was trimmed by 4 bases and the J gene end by 6 bases; junction bases not matched to a gene: 4. The CDR3 length is 13 residues. The germline V gene has CDR1 LGHNT and CDR2 FRNRAP. The CDR3 coding sequence is TGTGCTAGTGGTTCGCAGGGGGCCGCTGAAGCTTTCTTT. Encoded protein: CASGSQGAAEAFF.

This clone was counted a single time. The gene calls are TRBV5-5 and TRBJ1-1, with D tentatively TRBD1 (6 bases). CDR1 and CDR2 from the germline V gene are SGHKS and YYEKEE (reference sequence). V lost 3 bases and J lost 2, with 8 bases in between. The CDR3 runs to 13 residues. This CDR3 reads CASSWTDNTEAFF. CDR3 DNA: TGTGCCAGCAGCTGGACAGATAACACTGAAGCTTTCTTT. Using reference TRBV5-5 and TRBJ1-1 for the parts outside the CDR3, the full variable domain is DAGVTQSPTHLIKTRGQQVTLRCSPISGHKSVSWYQQVLGQGPQFIFQYYEKEERGRGNFPDRFSARQFPNYSSELNVNALLLGDSALYLCASSWTDNTEAFFGQGTRLTVV.

This rearrangement joins TRBV5-6 to TRBJ2-5; 7 bases line up with TRBD2. The V segment lost 3 bases and the J segment 5 bases; nucleotides outside the gene matches: 10. This CDR3 comprises 15 residues. The germline V gene has CDR1 SGHDT and CDR2 YYEEEE. The CDR3 DNA is TGTGCCAGCAGCTCCCCAACTGGGGAGGGGGAGACCCAGTACTTC. Protein: CASSSPTGEGETQYF.

The CDR3 sequence is CATSRRASGRVNEQYF. The CDR3 DNA is TGTGCCACCAGCAGAAGGGCTAGCGGGAGGGTAAACGAGCAGTACTTC. The rearrangement joins TRBV15 to TRBJ2-7, with 12 bases lining up with TRBD2. Germline lookup yields CDR1 LNHNV and CDR2 YYDKDF (reference sequence). CDR3 size: 16 residues. The ends lost 2 bases at V and 5 bases at J; junction bases unmatched: 7.

The genes are TRBV6-5 and TRBJ2-1; a possible D gene is TRBD2 (6 bases). V was cut by 4 bases and J by 3 bases, with 13 bases left in between. Germline CDR1 and CDR2: MNHEY and SVGAGI. This CDR3 has 15 residues. As DNA, the CDR3 is TGTGCCAGCAGTTCAGATAGCGGACTCTACAATGAGCAGTTCTTC. Translation: CASSSDSGLYNEQFF.

This clone appeared a few times. The DNA for the CDR3 is TGTGCCAGCAGCGAGACAGCCAAACTAAACTACGAGCAGTACTTC. Amino acids: CASSETAKLNYEQYF. The chain links TRBV6-1 to TRBJ2-7; possibly TRBD1 for D (5 bases). CDR3 length equals 15 residues. Germline V gives CDR1 MNHNS, CDR2 SASEGT. Trimming shortened V by 6 bases and J by 3 bases, and 18 bases separated the two germline ends.

The chain joins TRBV4-2 to TRBJ1-5; 8 positions match TRBD1. Germline trimming cut 2 bases from V and 2 bases from J; bases unmatched to any gene: 5. Germline V CDR1 and CDR2: LGHNA, YNFKEQ. This CDR3 is built from 16 residues. CDR3 amino acids: CASSQSTGGGNQPQHF. DNA of the CDR3: TGTGCCAGCAGCCAAAGTACAGGGGGAGGCAATCAGCCCCAGCATTTT.

J is TRBJ2-1 and V is TRBV18; D gene ambiguous. This CDR3 is 16 amino acids long. Germline V gene sequence: CDR1 KGHSH, CDR2 LQKENI. Trimming left V 5 bases short and J 0 bases short, with 14 bases between. The CDR3 DNA follows: TGTGCCAGCTCAGCGCAGGTTAAGAGCTCCTACAATGAGCAGTTCTTC. Protein product: CASSAQVKSSYNEQFF.

The rearrangement links TRBV6-6 to TRBJ2-1, with D possibly TRBD1 on 6 matching bases. The CDR3 is 15 residues long. Germline CDR1 reads MNHNY; CDR2 reads SVGAGI (reference sequence). V dropped 6 bases and J dropped 1 base, with 13 bases sitting between them. The CDR3, as DNA: TGTGCCAGCAGACTGTCAGGGGTATCCTACAATGAGCAGTTCTTC. It codes for CASRLSGVSYNEQFF.

This clone was detected a few times. The rearrangement joins TRBV7-9 to TRBJ2-7, with 11 bases that match TRBD1. The trim removed 3 bases at V and 6 bases at J, leaving 4 bases unmatched. Germline V CDR1 and CDR2: SEHNR, FQNEAQ (reference sequence). The CDR3 has 14 residues. CDR3 protein: CASSFGQGAGEQYF. In nucleotides, the CDR3 is TGTGCCAGCAGCTTTGGACAGGGGGCAGGCGAGCAGTACTTC. The full variable domain, with the rest looked up from reference TRBV7-9 and TRBJ2-7, is DTGVSQNPRHKITKRGQNVTFRCDPISEHNRLYWYRQTLGQGPEFLTYFQNEAQLEKSRLLSDRFSAERPKGSFSTLEIQRTEQGDSAMYLCASSFGQGAGEQYFGPGTRLTVT.

The rearrangement uses TRBV2 and TRBJ1-1; TRBD1 agrees at 8 bases. This CDR3 contains 14 residues. V dropped 7 bases and J dropped 4; count of bases not matched to a gene: 8. Germline-derived CDR1 and CDR2 are SNHLY and FYNNEI. CDR3 amino acids: CASKAQGGGTEAFF. The CDR3 coding sequence is TGTGCCAGCAAAGCACAGGGGGGGGGCACTGAAGCTTTCTTT.

The genes are TRBV7-3 and TRBJ2-1; 7 bases are a match to TRBD2. Looked up from germline, CDR1 is SGHTA and CDR2 is FQGTGA. The CDR3 runs to 15 residues. J lost 10 bases, V lost 3 bases, and 12 bases had no gene match. CDR3 sequence: CASSFILAPLNEQFF. The CDR3 coding sequence is TGTGCCAGCAGCTTTATACTAGCGCCCTTGAACGAGCAGTTCTTC.

The genes are TRBV2 and TRBJ1-3; 7 nucleotides line up with TRBD1. Trimming at V came to 2 bases and at J to 2 bases, leaving 6 bases not matched to a gene. This CDR3 comprises 16 residues. Germline CDR1 is SNHLY and CDR2 is FYNNEI. DNA for the CDR3: TGTGCCAGCAGTGAAAACAGGGGAGTCGCTGGAAACACCATATATTTT. This gives the protein CASSENRGVAGNTIYF.

This chain joins TRBV15 and TRBJ1-5; no firm D call. The CDR3 contains 15 residues. V lost 1 base and J 3 bases, leaving 10 bases between the germline ends. The germline V gene encodes CDR1 LNHNV and CDR2 YYDKDF (reference sequence). The CDR3: CATSRGVSVNQPQHF. In nucleotides, the CDR3 is TGTGCCACCAGCAGAGGCGTCAGCGTCAATCAGCCCCAGCATTTT.

With regard to this clone: At one boundary the junction diverges from the germline segment, which might be a read error. The chain links TRBV7-2 to TRBJ2-5; TRBD2 is a possible D gene (6 bases). The CDR3 spans 14 residues. Per the germline V gene, CDR1 is SGHTA and CDR2 is FQGNSA. The CDR3 DNA is TGTGCCAGCAGCTTAGGGCCAGGCGGGGAGACCCAATACTTC. As protein: CASSLGPGGETQYF.

The chain is built from TRBV11-3 and TRBJ2-4; 12 positions agree with TRBD1. V lost 2 bases, J lost 3 bases, and 5 bases stayed unmatched. The germline CDR1 and CDR2 sequences are SGHNT and YENEEA. CDR3 length: 17 residues. The CDR3 DNA reads as TGTGCCAGCAGCTTACCGGGACAGGGGGCGTACAAAAACATTCAGTACTTC. It encodes CASSLPGQGAYKNIQYF.

The chain is built from TRBV28 and TRBJ1-4; a possible D gene is TRBD1 (5 bases). This CDR3 spans 13 amino acids. V lost 6 bases, J lost 3 bases, and 8 bases lay in between. The germline V gene has CDR1 MDHEN and CDR2 SYDVKM. CDR3 region: CASRDKANEKLFF. The CDR3 coding sequence is TGTGCCAGCAGGGACAAGGCTAATGAAAAACTGTTTTTT.

The J gene is TRBJ1-5, the V gene TRBV19; 8 bases map to TRBD1. Per the germline V gene, CDR1 is LNHDA and CDR2 is SQIVND (reference sequence). J lost 0 bases, V lost 5 bases, and 3 bases had no gene match. CDR3 size: 15 residues. CDR3 region: CASSQGQVSNQPQHF. CDR3 nucleotides: TGTGCCAGTAGTCAGGGACAGGTTAGCAATCAGCCCCAGCATTTT.

V and J are TRBV7-9 and TRBJ2-2; TRBD2 aligns across 7 bases. Germline values: CDR1 SEHNR, CDR2 FQNEAQ (reference sequence). The ends lost 5 bases at V and 4 bases at J; junction bases unmatched: 10. The CDR3 loop spans 16 amino acids. The CDR3 coding sequence is TGTGCCAGCAGCGACGGGACTACGGCGTTCACCGGGGAGCTGTTTTTT. Encoded protein: CASSDGTTAFTGELFF.